The 6 T cell receptor beta chains below were found in one sample sequenced in a study of blood T cell repertoires in COVID-19. Clones were sequenced by immunoSEQ multiplex PCR, and TCRdb holds only the in-frame ones, with some missing. Among roughly 410,000 clones listed, roughly 90% were seen once. Material: peripheral blood. The source is a woman aged 40 to 50 with COVID-19, enrolled during active disease.

The genes are TRBV7-2 and TRBJ2-1; perhaps TRBD2 as D (6 bases). Germline V gene lookup returns CDR1 SGHTA and CDR2 FQGNSA. This CDR3 spans 15 amino acids. Between the trimmed V and J ends, which lost 1 base and 6 bases, there was a span of 13 bases. In DNA, the CDR3 is TGTGCCAGCAGCTTAGGGCTAGCGTCAGCCAATGAGCAGTTCTTC. Amino acids: CASSLGLASANEQFF.

This clone was detected a few times. This chain connects TRBV19 to TRBJ2-4, with 11 nucleotides matching TRBD1. The CDR3 sequence is 14 residues long. V was pared by 6 bases and J by 7 bases, with 5 bases of the junction left unmatched. CDR1 LNHDA and CDR2 SQIVND come from the germline V gene (reference sequence). The CDR3 sequence is CASSTRDRGNIQYF. For the CDR3, the DNA is TGTGCCAGTAGCACCCGGGACAGGGGGAACATTCAGTACTTC.

The chain uses TRBV28 and TRBJ2-3, with 13 bases aligning to TRBD2. The CDR3 has 12 amino acids. V was clipped by 4 bases and J by 14 bases; unmatched bases: 3. The V gene's germline CDR1 is MDHEN and CDR2 SYDVKM. Written as DNA, the CDR3 is TGTGCCAGCAGTTCCGGACTAGCGGGAGTGTATTTT. The encoded protein is CASSSGLAGVYF. The variable domain in full, completed from reference TRBV28 and TRBJ2-3, reads DVKVTQSSRYLVKRTGEKVFLECVQDMDHENMFWYRQDPGLGLRLIYFSYDVKMKEKGDIPEGYSVSREKKERFSLILESASTNQTSMYLCASSSGLAGVYFGPGTRLTVL.

The genes are TRBV28 and TRBJ2-1; 7 positions agree with TRBD2. CDR1 and CDR2 (germline): MDHEN, SYDVKM. CDR3 size: 14 residues. Trimming at V came to 7 bases and at J to 9 bases, leaving 12 bases not matched to a gene. CDR3 region: CASTLTGGGSEQFF. The CDR3 nucleotides read TGTGCCAGCACACTAACGGGGGGAGGGAGTGAGCAGTTCTTC.

The chain couples TRBV5-1 to TRBJ2-7; a weak D match, TRBD1 (5 bases). Germline CDR1 SGHRS, CDR2 YFSETQ. CDR3 length equals 13 residues. Deletions cut 4 bases from V and 6 bases from J, with 14 bases between. DNA for the CDR3: TGCGCCAGCAGCATCAGACAGAACGGCGAGCAGTACTTC. Its translation: CASSIRQNGEQYF.

This rearrangement joins TRBV9 to TRBJ1-2; 8 positions agree with TRBD1. The CDR3 is made up of 14 amino acids. The V and J ends lost 3 bases and 8 bases, in that order; junction bases with no gene match: 9. In germline, CDR1 is SGDLS, CDR2 YYNGEE. DNA of the CDR3: TGTGCCAGCAGCGCCCCCGGCAGGGGGCGAGGCTACACCTTC. This gives the protein CASSAPGRGRGYTF.